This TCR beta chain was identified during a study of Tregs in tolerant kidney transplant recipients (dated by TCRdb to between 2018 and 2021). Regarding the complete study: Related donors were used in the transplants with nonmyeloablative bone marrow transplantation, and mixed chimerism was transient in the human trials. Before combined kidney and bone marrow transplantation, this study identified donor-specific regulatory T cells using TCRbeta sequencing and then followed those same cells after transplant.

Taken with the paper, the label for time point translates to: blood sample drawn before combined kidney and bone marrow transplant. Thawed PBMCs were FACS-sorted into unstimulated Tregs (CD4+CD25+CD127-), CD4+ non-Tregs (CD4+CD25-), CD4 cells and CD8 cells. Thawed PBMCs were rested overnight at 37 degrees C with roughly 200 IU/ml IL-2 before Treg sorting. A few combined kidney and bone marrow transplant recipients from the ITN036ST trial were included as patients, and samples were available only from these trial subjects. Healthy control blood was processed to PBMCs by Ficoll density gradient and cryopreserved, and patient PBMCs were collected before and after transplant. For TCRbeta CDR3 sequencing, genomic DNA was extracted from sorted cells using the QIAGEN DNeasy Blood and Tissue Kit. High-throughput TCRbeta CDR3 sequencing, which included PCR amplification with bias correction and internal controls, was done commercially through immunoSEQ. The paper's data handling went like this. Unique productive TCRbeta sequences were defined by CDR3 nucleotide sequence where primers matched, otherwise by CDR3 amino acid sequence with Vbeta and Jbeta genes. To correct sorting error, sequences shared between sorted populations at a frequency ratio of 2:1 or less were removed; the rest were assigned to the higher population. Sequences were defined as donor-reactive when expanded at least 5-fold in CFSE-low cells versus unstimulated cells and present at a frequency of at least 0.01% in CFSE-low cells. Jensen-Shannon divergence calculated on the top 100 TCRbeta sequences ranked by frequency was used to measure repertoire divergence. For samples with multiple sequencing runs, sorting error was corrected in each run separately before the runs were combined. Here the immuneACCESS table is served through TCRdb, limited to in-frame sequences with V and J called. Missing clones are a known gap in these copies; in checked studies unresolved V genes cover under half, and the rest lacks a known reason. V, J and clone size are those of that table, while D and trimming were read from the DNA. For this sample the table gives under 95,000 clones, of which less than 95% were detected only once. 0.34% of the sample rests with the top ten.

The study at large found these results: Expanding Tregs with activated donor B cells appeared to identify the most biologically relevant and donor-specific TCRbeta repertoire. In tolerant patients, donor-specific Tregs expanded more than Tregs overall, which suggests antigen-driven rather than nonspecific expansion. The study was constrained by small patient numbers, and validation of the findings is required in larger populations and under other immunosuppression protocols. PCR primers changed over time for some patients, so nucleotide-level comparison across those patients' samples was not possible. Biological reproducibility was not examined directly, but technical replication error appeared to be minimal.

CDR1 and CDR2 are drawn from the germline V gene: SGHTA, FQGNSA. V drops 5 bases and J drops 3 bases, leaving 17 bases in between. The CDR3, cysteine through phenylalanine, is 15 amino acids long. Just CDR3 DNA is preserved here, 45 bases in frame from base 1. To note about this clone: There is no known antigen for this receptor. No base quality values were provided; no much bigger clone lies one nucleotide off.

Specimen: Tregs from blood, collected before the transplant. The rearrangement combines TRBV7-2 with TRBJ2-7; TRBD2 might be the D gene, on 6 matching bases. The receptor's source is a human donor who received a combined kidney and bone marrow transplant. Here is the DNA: TGTGCCAGCAGCGGGGAAAACGTGGACTACTACGAGCAGTACTTC. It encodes CASSGENVDYYEQYF.